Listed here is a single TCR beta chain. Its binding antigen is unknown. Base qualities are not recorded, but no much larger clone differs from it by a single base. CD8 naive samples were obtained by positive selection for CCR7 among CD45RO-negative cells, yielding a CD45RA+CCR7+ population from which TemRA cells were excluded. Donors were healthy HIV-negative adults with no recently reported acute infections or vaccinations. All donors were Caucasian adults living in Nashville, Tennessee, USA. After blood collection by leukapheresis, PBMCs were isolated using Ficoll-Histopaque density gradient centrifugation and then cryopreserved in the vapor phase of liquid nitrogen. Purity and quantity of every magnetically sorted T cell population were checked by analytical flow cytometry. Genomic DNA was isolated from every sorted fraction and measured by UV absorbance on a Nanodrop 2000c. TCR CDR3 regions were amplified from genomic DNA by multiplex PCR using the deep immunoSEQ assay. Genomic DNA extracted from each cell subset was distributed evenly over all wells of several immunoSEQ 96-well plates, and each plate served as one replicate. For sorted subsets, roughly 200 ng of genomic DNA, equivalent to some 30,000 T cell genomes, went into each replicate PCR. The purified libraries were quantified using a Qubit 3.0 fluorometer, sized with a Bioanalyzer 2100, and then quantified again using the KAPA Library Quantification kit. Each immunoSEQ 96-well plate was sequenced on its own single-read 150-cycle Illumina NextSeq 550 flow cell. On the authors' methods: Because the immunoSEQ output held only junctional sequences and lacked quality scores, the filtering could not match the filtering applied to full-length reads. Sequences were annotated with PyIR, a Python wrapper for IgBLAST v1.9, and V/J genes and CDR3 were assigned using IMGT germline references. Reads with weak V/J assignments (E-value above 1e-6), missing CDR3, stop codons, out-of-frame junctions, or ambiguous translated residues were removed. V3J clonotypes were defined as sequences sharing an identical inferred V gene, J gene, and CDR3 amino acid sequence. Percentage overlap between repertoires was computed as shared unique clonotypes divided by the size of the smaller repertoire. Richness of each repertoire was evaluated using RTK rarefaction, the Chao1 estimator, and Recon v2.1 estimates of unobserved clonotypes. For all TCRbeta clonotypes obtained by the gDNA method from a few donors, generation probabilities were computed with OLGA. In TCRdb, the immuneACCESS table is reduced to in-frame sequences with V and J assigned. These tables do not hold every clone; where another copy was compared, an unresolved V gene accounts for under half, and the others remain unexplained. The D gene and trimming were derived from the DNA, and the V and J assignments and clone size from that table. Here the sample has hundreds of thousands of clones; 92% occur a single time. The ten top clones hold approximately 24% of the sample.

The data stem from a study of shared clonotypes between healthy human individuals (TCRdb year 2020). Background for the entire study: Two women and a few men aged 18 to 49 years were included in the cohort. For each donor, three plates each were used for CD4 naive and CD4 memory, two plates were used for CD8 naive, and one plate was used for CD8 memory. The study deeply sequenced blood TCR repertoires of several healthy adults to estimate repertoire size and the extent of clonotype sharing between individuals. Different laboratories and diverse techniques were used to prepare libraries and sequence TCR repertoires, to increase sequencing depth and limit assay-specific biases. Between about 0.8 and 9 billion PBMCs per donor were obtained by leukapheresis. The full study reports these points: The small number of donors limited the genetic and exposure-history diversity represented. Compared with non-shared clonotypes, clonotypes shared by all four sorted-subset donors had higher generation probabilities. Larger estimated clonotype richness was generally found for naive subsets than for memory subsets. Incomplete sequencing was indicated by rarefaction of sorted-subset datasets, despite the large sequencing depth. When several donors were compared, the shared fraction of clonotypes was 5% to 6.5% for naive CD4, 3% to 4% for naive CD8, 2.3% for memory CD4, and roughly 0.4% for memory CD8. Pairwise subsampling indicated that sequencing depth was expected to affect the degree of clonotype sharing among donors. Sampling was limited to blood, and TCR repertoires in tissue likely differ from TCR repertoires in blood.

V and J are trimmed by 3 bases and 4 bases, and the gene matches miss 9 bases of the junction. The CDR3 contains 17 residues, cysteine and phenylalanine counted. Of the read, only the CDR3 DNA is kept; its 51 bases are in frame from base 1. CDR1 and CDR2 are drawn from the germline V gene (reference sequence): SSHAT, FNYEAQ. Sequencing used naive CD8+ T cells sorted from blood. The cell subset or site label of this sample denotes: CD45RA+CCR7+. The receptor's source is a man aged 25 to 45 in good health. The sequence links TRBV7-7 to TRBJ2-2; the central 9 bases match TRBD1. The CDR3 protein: CASSLVQTGGITGELFF. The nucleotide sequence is TGTGCCAGCAGCTTGGTGCAAACAGGGGGCATCACCGGGGAGCTGTTTTTT.